The 11 T cell receptor beta chains in this list originate from one sample, sequenced in a study of beta chain features in type 1 diabetes (dated by TCRdb to 2016 to 2019). Libraries were constructed by the immunoSEQ multiplex PCR assay. The entire amount of isolated RNA was reverse transcribed using the High Capacity cDNA Reverse Transcription Kit, so the sequenced TCRB transcripts were expressed ones. This is the immuneACCESS table as TCRdb keeps it, with only in-frame sequences that have V and J called. A part of the clones is gone; compared with another copy, unresolved V genes explain less than half, and the rest is unexplained. Here the sample has around 330,000 clones; roughly 11% occur a single time. The leading ten clones occupy 0.015% of the sample. The specimen was naive CD4+ T cells from blood. The cell subset or site label, as the study defines it: true naive CD4+ T cells. These receptors came from a woman in her twenties or thirties in good health.

The gene calls are TRBV28 and TRBJ2-1, with D maybe TRBD1 (6 bases). The CDR3 loop spans 16 amino acids. Germline-derived CDR1 and CDR2 are MDHEN and SYDVKM. Trimming removed 5 bases from V and 6 bases from J, with 20 bases in between. CDR3 residues: CASSPYTGRGSNEQFF. The CDR3 DNA is TGTGCCAGCAGTCCATATACAGGGCGCGGTTCCAATGAGCAGTTCTTC. Full variable domain (remainder filled in from reference TRBV28 and TRBJ2-1): DVKVTQSSRYLVKRTGEKVFLECVQDMDHENMFWYRQDPGLGLRLIYFSYDVKMKEKGDIPEGYSVSREKKERFSLILESASTNQTSMYLCASSPYTGRGSNEQFFGPGTRLTVL.

The chain carries TRBV10-3 and TRBJ2-7; 7 nucleotides line up with TRBD1. CDR3 size: 12 residues. The germline gives CDR1 ENHRY, CDR2 SYGVKD. Trimming removed 10 bases from V and 3 bases from J; junction bases left unmatched: 6. CDR3: CATGTADYEQYF. The CDR3 DNA follows: TGTGCCACCGGGACAGCAGACTACGAGCAGTACTTC.

The chain uses TRBV27 and TRBJ2-3, with 12 bases matching TRBD2. In germline, CDR1 is MNHEY, CDR2 SMNVEV (reference sequence). The CDR3 length is 18 residues. After removal of 2 bases from V and 0 bases from J, the junction contained 6 bases not matched to a gene. The CDR3: CASSLRTSGTGSTDTQYF. Written as DNA, the CDR3 is TGTGCCAGCAGTTTACGGACTAGCGGGACGGGGAGCACAGATACGCAGTATTTT.

The J gene is TRBJ2-3, the V gene TRBV4-3, with 9 bases identical to TRBD2. The CDR3 has 16 residues. Trimming at V came to 6 bases and at J to 2 bases, leaving 9 bases not matched to a gene. The germline CDR1 and CDR2 sequences are LGHNA and YSLEER. As DNA, the CDR3 is TGCGCCAGCAGGAATACTCTAGCGGGGATCACAGATACGCAGTATTTT. It specifies CASRNTLAGITDTQYF.

This clone came up a few times. V is TRBV29-1 and J is TRBJ2-1; TRBD2 is a possible D gene (5 bases). Germline CDR1 is SQVTM and CDR2 is ANQGSEA. Trimming took 8 bases from V and 7 from J, leaving 15 bases between them. The CDR3 runs 12 residues. The CDR3: CSLRTGRNEQFF. In DNA form, the CDR3 reads TGCAGCCTACGGACGGGAAGGAATGAGCAGTTCTTC.

In its sample, this clone was seen a few times. The gene calls are TRBV5-4 and TRBJ2-7, with a weak D call TRBD2 (5 bases). The germline gives CDR1 SGHNT, CDR2 YYREEE (reference sequence). V lost 4 bases and J lost 2, with 19 bases in between. This CDR3 is 16 amino acids long. CDR3 loop: CASSRDTSSAAYEQYF. The CDR3 coding sequence is TGTGCCAGCAGCAGAGATACTAGTAGTGCGGCCTACGAGCAGTACTTC.

This clone has only a few counts. This chain links TRBV5-4 with TRBJ1-2, with 7 nucleotides matching TRBD1. V was clipped by 4 bases and J by 5 bases; unmatched bases: 17. The CDR3 runs 17 residues. The V gene's germline CDR1 is SGHNT and CDR2 YYREEE (reference sequence). CDR3 loop: CASSEDRTNLLGYGYTF. DNA for the CDR3: TGTGCCAGCAGCGAGGACAGGACCAACTTATTAGGGTATGGCTACACCTTC.

This clone appeared a few times. J is TRBJ1-4 and V is TRBV30, with D possibly being TRBD1 (6 bases). V was shortened by 0 bases and J by 7 bases, with 9 bases between the two germline ends. The CDR3 spans 13 residues. The germline V gene encodes CDR1 GTSNPN and CDR2 SVGIG (reference sequence). The CDR3 is CAWSVQGSEKLFF. CDR3 nucleotide sequence: TGTGCCTGGAGTGTACAGGGCAGTGAAAAACTGTTTTTT.

This sequence joins TRBV28 and TRBJ2-3; 7 bases are a match to TRBD2. The CDR3 is 17 amino acids. The germline V gene encodes CDR1 MDHEN and CDR2 SYDVKM. V shed 6 bases and J 2 bases; nucleotides not matched to a gene: 14. The CDR3 is CASRPSVSGAITDTQYF. CDR3 sequence (DNA): TGTGCCAGCAGACCCTCGGTGAGCGGGGCAATCACAGATACGCAGTATTTT.

This chain uses TRBV4-2 with TRBJ1-2, with 7 bases matching TRBD1. Germline values: CDR1 LGHNA, CDR2 YNFKEQ. Losses at the gene ends were 1 base for V and 8 bases for J; bases not matched to a gene: 10. CDR3 length: 15 amino acids. CDR3 sequence (DNA): TGTGCCAGCAGCCAAGTGGGCGAGGGGGCGCTGGGCTACACCTTC. This gives the protein CASSQVGEGALGYTF.

The chain combines TRBV7-9 with TRBJ1-3; D gene unclear. The CDR3 sequence is 14 residues long. CDR1 and CDR2 (germline): SEHNR, FQNEAQ (reference sequence). Trimming shortened V by 6 bases and J by 0 bases, and 9 bases separated the two germline ends. CDR3 region: CASRPGPSGNTIYF. Here the CDR3 DNA reads TGTGCCAGCAGACCGGGTCCCTCTGGAAACACCATATATTTT.